One sample yielded the 18 T cell receptor beta chains listed below, sequenced in a study of T cells in localized non-small cell lung cancer. Profiled with immunoSEQ multiplex PCR; TCRdb holds only in-frame clones, not every one. The profile shows 25,000 to 30,000 clones, 84% of them singletons. Sequenced here: peripheral blood mononuclear cells, sampled before any cancer treatment. The receptors originated from a man aged 35 to 69 with stage III lung adenocarcinoma.

The chain uses TRBV6-1 and TRBJ2-5; tentatively, D is TRBD2 (7 bases). From germline, CDR1 is MNHNS and CDR2 SASEGT. The CDR3 extends over 15 amino acids. V shed 2 bases and J shed 2 bases, with 12 bases lying between them. Here the CDR3 reads CASSEMSGTQETQYF. In DNA, the CDR3 is TGTGCCAGCAGTGAAATGAGCGGGACACAAGAGACCCAGTACTTC.

This chain connects TRBV28 to TRBJ2-7; D is undetermined. Germline CDR1 MDHEN, CDR2 SYDVKM. The CDR3 is 11 amino acids. Deletions cut 5 bases from V and 4 bases from J, with 6 bases between. DNA of the CDR3: TGTGCCAGCAGTCCCCGGTACGAGCAGTACTTC. Translated, it gives CASSPRYEQYF.

The V gene is TRBV19, the J gene TRBJ1-1; TRBD1 matches at 7 bases. J gave up 0 bases and V 6 bases, and 4 bases lay outside the gene matches. Germline CDR1 reads LNHDA; CDR2 reads SQIVND (reference sequence). CDR3 length: 14 amino acids. The CDR3 protein is CASRPQGLNTEAFF. The CDR3 nucleotides are TGTGCCAGTAGGCCACAGGGGTTGAACACTGAAGCTTTCTTT.

This chain joins TRBV5-1 and TRBJ2-7; 9 bases match TRBD2. V gave up 4 bases and J gave up 6 bases; unmatched junction bases: 14. CDR3 length: 16 residues. Looked up from germline, CDR1 is SGHRS and CDR2 is YFSETQ. The CDR3 sequence: CASSTQSGRPFLEQYF. For the CDR3, the DNA is TGCGCCAGCAGCACACAAAGCGGGAGGCCATTTCTCGAGCAGTACTTC. Full variable domain (outside the CDR3, taken from reference TRBV5-1 and TRBJ2-7): KAGVTQTPRYLIKTRGQQVTLSCSPISGHRSVSWYQQTPGQGLQFLFEYFSETQRNKGNFPGRFSGRQFSNSRSEMNVSTLELGDSALYLCASSTQSGRPFLEQYFGPGTRLTVT.

V usage is TRBV28 and J usage is TRBJ2-7; D is perhaps TRBD1 (5 bases). Between the trimmed V and J ends, which lost 7 bases and 5 bases, there was a span of 15 bases. The germline CDR1 and CDR2 sequences are MDHEN and SYDVKM. The CDR3 has 13 residues. Written as DNA, the CDR3 is TGTGCCAGCACTCTAAAGGGGAACCACGAGCAGTACTTC. Translating gives CASTLKGNHEQYF. The entire variable domain, with the rest obtained from reference TRBV28 and TRBJ2-7, is as follows: DVKVTQSSRYLVKRTGEKVFLECVQDMDHENMFWYRQDPGLGLRLIYFSYDVKMKEKGDIPEGYSVSREKKERFSLILESASTNQTSMYLCASTLKGNHEQYFGPGTRLTVT.

This clone was detected only once. J is TRBJ2-6 and V is TRBV28; no clear D. This CDR3 region has 17 residues. Germline CDR1 is MDHEN and CDR2 is SYDVKM. V lost 3 bases, J lost 0 bases, and 12 bases lay in between. The CDR3, as DNA: TGTGCCAGCAGTTTCGGCAGCTGGATCTCTGGGGCCAACGTCCTGACTTTC. Translated: CASSFGSWISGANVLTF.

The V call is TRBV7-2, the J call TRBJ1-1; a possible D gene is TRBD1 (5 bases). V lost 5 bases and J 2 bases, leaving 15 bases between the germline ends. Germline V CDR1 and CDR2: SGHTA, FQGNSA. The CDR3 is 15 residues long. In nucleotides, the CDR3 is TGTGCCAGCAGCGACCGGGGCGTCAAAAACACTGAAGCTTTCTTT. Encoded protein: CASSDRGVKNTEAFF.

The chain has TRBV28 and TRBJ1-6; the match to TRBD1 covers 8 bases. The CDR3 runs 15 residues. The V segment lost 6 bases and the J segment 7 bases; nucleotides outside the gene matches: 8. CDR1 is MDHEN, CDR2 SYDVKM, per germline. The CDR3 is CASRGPGQANSPLHF. For the CDR3, the DNA is TGTGCCAGCAGGGGCCCGGGACAGGCAAATTCACCCCTCCACTTT.

V and J are TRBV6-5 and TRBJ2-1; TRBD2 agrees at 8 bases. This CDR3 has 12 amino acids. From germline, CDR1 is MNHEY and CDR2 SVGAGI. J gave up 12 bases and V 7 bases, and 8 bases lay outside the gene matches. CDR3 nucleotide sequence: TGTGCCAGCACCCTCCGGGGGGGTTGGCAGTTCTTC. This translates into CASTLRGGWQFF.

In its sample, this clone ranks as medium-sized. This rearrangement joins TRBV20-1 to TRBJ2-1; D unclear. The CDR3 runs to 11 residues. V was cut by 5 bases and J by 6 bases, with 8 bases left in between. Looked up from germline, CDR1 is DFQATT and CDR2 is SNEGSKA (reference sequence). The CDR3 DNA follows: TGCAGTGCTCGGACCAGCAATGAGCAGTTCTTC. Protein sequence: CSARTSNEQFF.

This chain uses TRBV28 with TRBJ1-5; no firm D call. This CDR3 is built from 13 residues. Trimming pared 2 bases from V and 7 bases from J, leaving 9 bases between. Germline V gives CDR1 MDHEN, CDR2 SYDVKM. In DNA form, the CDR3 reads TGTGCCAGCAGTTTACTCGCCGGGCAGCCCCAGCATTTT. Its translation is CASSLLAGQPQHF.

This clone was observed a handful of times. The rearrangement joins TRBV15 to TRBJ1-2; D is unresolved. V dropped 3 bases and J dropped 1 base, with 12 bases sitting between them. Germline V gene data show CDR1 as LNHNV and CDR2 as YYDKDF (reference sequence). This CDR3 is built from 15 residues. CDR3 protein: CATSSREVRNYGYTF. The CDR3 DNA reads TGTGCCACCAGCAGTCGAGAAGTACGTAACTATGGCTACACCTTC.

In this sample, this clone turned up a few times. The V call is TRBV6-5, the J call TRBJ2-2, with a tentative D call TRBD1 (6 bases). This CDR3 spans 16 amino acids. V lost 0 bases to trimming and J lost 4 bases, with 12 bases between them. The germline gives CDR1 MNHEY, CDR2 SVGAGI. For the CDR3, the DNA is TGTGCCAGCAGTTACTCGTGGGGGCTGAGCACCGGGGAGCTGTTTTTT. Translation: CASSYSWGLSTGELFF.

The table lists this clone with a few counts. J is TRBJ1-2 and V is TRBV10-3; D not certain. CDR1 and CDR2 (germline): ENHRY, SYGVKD. Trimming left V 10 bases short and J 7 bases short, with 19 bases between. This CDR3 is built from 13 residues. The DNA for the CDR3 is TGTGCCACTGAAGCGTGGGTCTCCGGTGGCTACACCTTC. This translates into CATEAWVSGGYTF.

This clone was seen a few times. The chain links TRBV28 to TRBJ1-6, with D unclear. The CDR3 length is 16 residues. V lost 4 bases and J 0 bases, leaving 10 bases between the germline ends. The germline gives CDR1 MDHEN, CDR2 SYDVKM. CDR3 DNA sequence: TGTGCCAGCAGTTCTACAACGAGCTCCTATAATTCACCCCTCCACTTT. Encoded protein: CASSSTTSSYNSPLHF. Filled out from reference TRBV28 and TRBJ1-6, the complete variable domain reads DVKVTQSSRYLVKRTGEKVFLECVQDMDHENMFWYRQDPGLGLRLIYFSYDVKMKEKGDIPEGYSVSREKKERFSLILESASTNQTSMYLCASSSTTSSYNSPLHFGNGTRLTVT.

V gene TRBV13 combines with J gene TRBJ2-5; TRBD1 matches at 10 bases. In germline, CDR1 is PRHDT, CDR2 FYEKMQ (reference sequence). V dropped 0 bases and J dropped 5; count of bases not matched to a gene: 6. The CDR3 is 16 amino acids. In nucleotides, the CDR3 is TGTGCCAGCAGCTTAGGGTCCGGGACAGGGGACGAGACCCAGTACTTC. Translation gives CASSLGSGTGDETQYF.

V is TRBV6-1 and J is TRBJ1-1; D might be TRBD1 (5 bases). The CDR3 totals 14 residues. The germline gives CDR1 MNHNS, CDR2 SASEGT. V was clipped by 1 base and J by 1 base, with 7 bases between them. CDR3 protein: CASSEVGTNTEAFF. CDR3 nucleotide sequence: TGTGCCAGCAGTGAAGTAGGGACGAACACTGAAGCTTTCTTT.

In DNA form, the CDR3 reads TGTGCCAGTAGGGCCGGGGCCGGGATTACCTATGGCTACACCTTC. Its translation: CASRAGAGITYGYTF. The chain is built from TRBV19 and TRBJ1-2, with D possibly being TRBD1 (5 bases). V lost 6 bases to trimming and J lost 4 bases, with 18 bases between them. From germline, CDR1 is LNHDA and CDR2 SQIVND (reference sequence). This CDR3 is built from 15 residues.